This TCR beta chain was identified during a study of blood T cell repertoires in COVID-19. Germline V lookup: CDR1 LGHDT, CDR2 YNNKEL (reference sequence). The CDR3 runs 19 residues. The V segment lost 4 bases and the J segment 4 bases; nucleotides outside the gene matches: 14. Methods used by the authors: Using reference gene primer amplification, nucleated cell counts were estimated. TCRdb's copy holds only in-frame clones and misses some; the assay was immunoSEQ multiplex PCR. V and J calls plus clone size are reproduced from that table; the DNA served to infer D and trimming. In the table there are some 180,000 clones, roughly nine tenths of which are singletons.

V and J are TRBV3-1 (or the pseudogene TRBV3-2) and TRBJ2-2; 11 nucleotides align to TRBD2. The sequenced sample was peripheral blood. This clonotype was obtained from a man aged 60 to 69 with active or convalescent COVID-19. In nucleotides, the CDR3 is TGTGCCAGCAGCCGCAGACGGATTAGCGGGGGGGCCCCCACCGGGGAGCTGTTTTTT. It codes for CASSRRRISGGAPTGELFF.